The 27 T cell receptor beta chains below were found in one sample sequenced in a study of blood T cells in healthy people across ages. Primers used in a second PCR of about 6 to 11 cycles were a sample-barcoded 5' primer and a J-beta primer mix. TCRdb itself ran the 5' RACE reads through MiXCR, one entry per CDR3 protein. The repertoire holds about 1 million distinct CDR3 sequences, with 45% as singletons. Sample: blood. All receptors come from a woman aged 60-75 years in good health.

This chain connects TRBV7-8 to TRBJ2-1; D is ambiguous. Trimming took off 7 bases at V and 7 bases at J, with 17 bases between the two ends. The CDR3 runs 14 residues. Per germline, CDR1 SGHVS and CDR2 FQNEAQ. The CDR3 DNA is TGTGCCAGCAACTTTTTGGGCCACTGGAATGAGCAGTTCTTC. Its protein is CASNFLGHWNEQFF.

This clonotype turned up a few times. The rearrangement joins TRBV20-1 to TRBJ1-5, with a possible D match to TRBD1 (5 bases). The CDR3 is 15 amino acids. The V and J ends lost 2 bases and 0 bases respectively, with 11 bases between them. From germline, CDR1 is DFQATT and CDR2 SNEGSKA (reference sequence). Here the CDR3 reads CSARPRAISNQPQHF. CDR3 DNA: TGCAGTGCTAGACCCAGGGCAATTAGCAATCAGCCCCAGCATTTT.

The chain carries TRBV5-6 and TRBJ2-5; D uncertain. CDR1 SGHDT and CDR2 YYEEEE come from the germline V gene. Trimming shortened V by 0 bases and J by 2 bases, and 17 bases separated the two germline ends. The CDR3 has 17 amino acids. CDR3 DNA: TGTGCCAGCAGCTTGGGGTTCGGTATAGGGATACAAGAGACCCAGTACTTC. This encodes CASSLGFGIGIQETQYF.

This clonotype was found a few times. In DNA form, the CDR3 reads TGCAGTGCTAGAGTTGGGGGAGGTCACAGCGGGACGCAGTATTTT. This translates into CSARVGGGHSGTQYF. This chain joins TRBV20-1 and TRBJ2-3, with a possible D match to TRBD2 (6 bases). This CDR3 contains 15 residues. Trimming took 1 base from V and 9 from J, leaving 20 bases between them. The germline V gene has CDR1 DFQATT and CDR2 SNEGSKA (reference sequence).

This rearrangement joins TRBV9 to TRBJ2-3; D is undetermined. Germline assignment: CDR1 SGDLS and CDR2 YYNGEE. V was trimmed by 0 bases and J by 2 bases, leaving 7 bases between them. The CDR3 is made up of 14 amino acids. The CDR3 nucleotides read TGTGCCAGCAGCGTAGAAGAGGTCACAGATACGCAGTATTTT. It yields the protein CASSVEEVTDTQYF. The full variable domain, its missing parts supplied by reference TRBV9 and TRBJ2-3, is DSGVTQTPKHLITATGQRVTLRCSPRSGDLSVYWYQQSLDQGLQFLIQYYNGEERAKGNILERFSAQQFPDLHSELNLSSLELGDSALYFCASSVEEVTDTQYFGPGTRLTVL.

The chain combines TRBV20-1 with TRBJ2-1; 7 nucleotides agree with TRBD2. Germline CDR1 DFQATT, CDR2 SNEGSKA (reference sequence). J was trimmed by 8 bases and V by 6 bases; bases with no gene match: 13. The CDR3 is 14 amino acids. The CDR3 is CSARAWREIDEQFF. In DNA form, the CDR3 reads TGCAGTGCCCGGGCCTGGCGGGAGATCGATGAGCAGTTCTTC.

The chain joins TRBV4-1 to TRBJ2-7; perhaps TRBD2 as D (6 bases). V was clipped by 0 bases and J by 8 bases, with 17 bases between them. Germline V gene sequence: CDR1 MGHRA, CDR2 YSYEKL. The CDR3 length is 15 residues. The CDR3 nucleotides are TGCGCCAGCAGCCAAGAAAATACCGCGGGGTACAAGCAGTACTTC. Translating it yields CASSQENTAGYKQYF.

The genes are TRBV7-2 and TRBJ2-1, with 11 bases matching TRBD2. With 5 bases clipped from V and 7 bases from J, the junction kept 7 bases outside the gene matches. The CDR3 is 15 amino acids. CDR1 is SGHTA and CDR2 is FQGNSA in the germline V gene. For the CDR3, the DNA is TGTGCCAGCAGCCCACTAGCGGGAGTAGTGAATGAGCAGTTCTTC. This translates into CASSPLAGVVNEQFF. Variable domain in full (rest from reference TRBV7-2 and TRBJ2-1): GAGVSQSPSNKVTEKGKDVELRCDPISGHTALYWYRQSLGQGLEFLIYFQGNSAPDKSGLPSDRFSAERTGGSVSTLTIQRTQQEDSAVYLCASSPLAGVVNEQFFGPGTRLTVL.

The chain carries TRBV6-6 and TRBJ2-7, with TRBD2 matching 7 bases. Trimming cost V 7 bases and J 1 base; bases outside gene matches: 1. Per germline, CDR1 MNHNY and CDR2 SVGAGI (reference sequence). CDR3 length: 12 residues. CDR3: CASMRESYEQYF. The DNA for the CDR3 is TGTGCCAGCATGCGGGAGTCCTACGAGCAGTACTTC.

This chain joins TRBV10-3 and TRBJ1-1; no reliable D call. CDR3 length: 13 amino acids. V was cut by 8 bases and J by 2 bases, with 12 bases left in between. Germline CDR1 ENHRY, CDR2 SYGVKD. CDR3 residues: CAICLSLNTEAFF. The CDR3 coding sequence is TGTGCCATCTGCCTCAGCCTAAACACTGAAGCTTTCTTT.

This clonotype was recorded once. The CDR3 DNA sequence: TGCGCCAGTAGCACTGAGCAAGAGACCCAGTACTTC. This encodes CASSTEQETQYF. The rearrangement links TRBV5-1 to TRBJ2-5, with D unclear. The CDR3 extends over 12 amino acids. Germline-derived CDR1 and CDR2 are SGHRS and YFSETQ. V gave up 8 bases and J gave up 2 bases, with 10 bases separating them.

This clonotype was counted once. This rearrangement joins TRBV23-1 to TRBJ2-5, with TRBD1 as a possible D gene (6 bases). TRBV23-1 belongs to the ORF category, with a function that is uncertain. The CDR3 runs to 17 residues. Deletions cut 5 bases from V and 1 base from J, with 20 bases between. The CDR3 protein is CASSVTGTPIRQETQYF. Written as DNA, the CDR3 is TGCGCCAGCAGTGTCACCGGGACACCAATCCGCCAAGAGACCCAGTACTTC.

The DNA of the CDR3 is TGTGCCGGAAGGGGAGCTCTCGGGGCCAACGTCCTGACTTTC. Its protein product is CAGRGALGANVLTF. The chain employs TRBV6-1 and TRBJ2-6; tentatively, D is TRBD1 or TRBD2 (5 bases each). Germline V CDR1 and CDR2: MNHNS, SASEGT. This CDR3 spans 14 amino acids. Deletions cut 11 bases from V and 4 bases from J, with 15 bases between.

Written as DNA, the CDR3 is TGCGCCAGCAGCCTGGAGACAGACGAGCAGTACTTC. Its protein is CASSLETDEQYF. V is TRBV5-1 and J is TRBJ2-7, with a possible D match to TRBD1 (5 bases). The V and J ends lost 4 bases and 5 bases respectively, with 10 bases between them. The germline V gene encodes CDR1 SGHRS and CDR2 YFSETQ. The CDR3 has 12 amino acids.

This clonotype turned up a few times. This sequence joins TRBV7-9 and TRBJ2-3; D possibly corresponds to TRBD2 (6 bases). CDR1 is SEHNR, CDR2 FQNEAQ, per germline (reference sequence). CDR3 length equals 14 residues. V was trimmed by 8 bases and J by 3 bases, leaving 15 bases between them. The CDR3, as DNA: TGTGCCAGCCCCGGGACTGCGGGTACAGATACGCAGTATTTT. As protein: CASPGTAGTDTQYF. Supplemented by reference TRBV7-9 and TRBJ2-3, the full variable domain reads DTGVSQNPRHKITKRGQNVTFRCDPISEHNRLYWYRQTLGQGPEFLTYFQNEAQLEKSRLLSDRFSAERPKGSFSTLEIQRTEQGDSAMYLCASPGTAGTDTQYFGPGTRLTVL.

The chain is built from TRBV28 and TRBJ2-7; possible D gene TRBD1, 6 bases. The germline V and J ends were trimmed by 5 bases and 3 bases, with 14 bases remaining between them. The germline V gene encodes CDR1 MDHEN and CDR2 SYDVKM. The CDR3 has 14 amino acids. CDR3 sequence (DNA): TGTGCCAGCAGTCTACAGGGTGGTCGCTACGAGCAGTACTTC. Amino acids: CASSLQGGRYEQYF.

There are many counts of this clonotype. This chain connects TRBV29-1 to TRBJ2-7, with 10 bases aligning to TRBD1. Trimming took 6 bases from V and 0 from J; bases not matched to a gene: 11. Germline V gene data show CDR1 as SQVTM and CDR2 as ANQGSEA. The CDR3 runs 16 residues. This chain's CDR3 is CSVQGSGTGASYEQYF. The CDR3 bases are TGCAGCGTCCAGGGGTCCGGGACAGGGGCCTCCTACGAGCAGTACTTC.

This chain joins TRBV10-3 and TRBJ2-6, with D hard to call. The CDR3 runs 13 residues. CDR1 ENHRY and CDR2 SYGVKD come from the germline V gene. V was clipped by 9 bases and J by 0 bases, with 6 bases between them. CDR3 DNA: TGTGCCATTGCTGTCTCTGGGGCCAACGTCCTGACTTTC. It yields the protein CAIAVSGANVLTF.

The chain links TRBV6-6 to TRBJ2-1; TRBD2 matches 10 bases. Per germline, CDR1 MNHNY and CDR2 SVGAGI (reference sequence). The CDR3 runs to 15 residues. After removal of 4 bases from V and 6 bases from J, the junction contained 6 bases not matched to a gene. The CDR3 DNA follows: TGTGCCAGCAGTTTTAGCGGGAGGTGGGGCAATGAGCAGTTCTTC. Its protein product is CASSFSGRWGNEQFF.

The chain couples TRBV6-5 to TRBJ1-1, with 11 bases fitting TRBD1. The germline gives CDR1 MNHEY, CDR2 SVGAGI. The ends lost 5 bases at V and 4 bases at J; junction bases unmatched: 9. This CDR3 has 16 amino acids. The CDR3 loop is CASSLGQGGGGTEAFF. CDR3 DNA sequence: TGTGCCAGCAGTCTGGGACAGGGGGGTGGGGGCACTGAAGCTTTCTTT.

The chain is built from TRBV6-6 and TRBJ2-7; 12 positions agree with TRBD2. The better agreement between TRBJ2-4 and the DNA end casts doubt on the J call. The germline CDR1 and CDR2 sequences are MNHNY and SVGAGI (reference sequence). The CDR3 is 17 amino acids. This chain's CDR3 is CASSNQRLAGVFSIQYF. In DNA form, the CDR3 reads TGTGCCAGCAGTAACCAACGACTAGCGGGAGTTTTTAGCATTCAGTACTTC.

V and J are TRBV11-2 and TRBJ2-5; D is perhaps TRBD2 (6 bases). The CDR3 runs 14 residues. The germline V gene has CDR1 SGHAT and CDR2 FQNNGV. The ends were cut back, 1 base at V and 5 bases at J, with 11 bases in the middle. The CDR3 DNA reads TGTGCCAGCAGCTTAGGGGGGGTTTGGGAGACCCAGTACTTC. Protein product: CASSLGGVWETQYF.

This clonotype was detected only once. The gene calls are TRBV3-1 and TRBJ1-2, with unresolved D. V was shortened by 1 base and J by 8 bases, with 17 bases between the two germline ends. CDR3 length equals 15 residues. Germline V CDR1 and CDR2: LGHDT, YNNKEL (reference sequence). The DNA for the CDR3 is TGTGCCAGCAGCCAAGTTTGGTCAGGTCAAGAAGGCTACACCTTC. Translated: CASSQVWSGQEGYTF.

The genes are TRBV28 and TRBJ1-5; a possible D gene is TRBD1 (5 bases). V lost 6 bases and J lost 4, with 13 bases in between. The CDR3 covers 14 residues. CDR1 and CDR2 from the germline V gene are MDHEN and SYDVKM. The CDR3 DNA reads TGTGCCAGCAGCCCAGGGTTGAGAAATCAGCCCCAGCATTTT. The encoded protein is CASSPGLRNQPQHF.

Comment on this clonotype: One end of the junction is discordant with germline, which a read error may explain. The chain couples TRBV2 to TRBJ2-1; 7 bases map to TRBD2. The tail of the sequence fits TRBJ2-7 better, so the J call may be wrong. The CDR3 is 14 residues long. In germline, CDR1 is SNHLY, CDR2 FYNNEI. Here the CDR3 DNA reads TGTGTCAGCAGAACTTCCGGGGGGTGGTCGGAGCAGTACTTC. Its translation is CVSRTSGGWSEQYF.

The rearrangement joins TRBV3-1 to TRBJ2-4, with D possibly being TRBD1 (5 bases). The DNA end is a closer match to TRBJ2-7, so the J assignment may be wrong. CDR1 is LGHDT and CDR2 is YNNKEL in the germline V gene (reference sequence). The CDR3 totals 16 residues. CDR3 nucleotides: TGTGCCAGCAGCCAGGCGTTTGGTGCAGGGCCCCTCGAGCAGTACTTC. Residues: CASSQAFGAGPLEQYF.

This clonotype was seen a few times. V is TRBV6-5 and J is TRBJ2-1; 13 bases align to TRBD2. Germline-derived CDR1 and CDR2 are MNHEY and SVGAGI. The ends lost 8 bases at V and 7 bases at J; junction bases unmatched: 11. The CDR3 loop spans 16 amino acids. The DNA for the CDR3 is TGTGCCAGCCTATCCCCTACTAGCGGGAGGGTTAATGAGCAGTTCTTC. Translating it yields CASLSPTSGRVNEQFF.